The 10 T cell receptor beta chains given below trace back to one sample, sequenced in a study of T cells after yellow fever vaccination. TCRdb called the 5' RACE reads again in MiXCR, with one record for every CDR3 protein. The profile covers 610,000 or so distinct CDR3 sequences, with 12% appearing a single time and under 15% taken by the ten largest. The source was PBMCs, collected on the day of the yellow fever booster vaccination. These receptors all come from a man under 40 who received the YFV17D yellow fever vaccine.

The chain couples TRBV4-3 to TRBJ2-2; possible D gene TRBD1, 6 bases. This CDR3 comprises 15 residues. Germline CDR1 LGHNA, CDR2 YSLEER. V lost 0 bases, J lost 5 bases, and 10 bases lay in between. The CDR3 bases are TGCGCCAGCAGCCAAGATCTGAGGGGGACCGGGGAGCTGTTTTTT. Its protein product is CASSQDLRGTGELFF.

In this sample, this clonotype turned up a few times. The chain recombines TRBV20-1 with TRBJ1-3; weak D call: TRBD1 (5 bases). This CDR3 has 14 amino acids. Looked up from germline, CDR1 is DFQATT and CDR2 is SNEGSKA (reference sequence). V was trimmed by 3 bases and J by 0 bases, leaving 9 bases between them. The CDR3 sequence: CSASLQGSGNTIYF. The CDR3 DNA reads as TGCAGTGCTAGTCTTCAGGGCTCTGGAAACACCATATATTTT.

The CDR3 protein is CSVSFSGSSYNEQFF. The CDR3 coding sequence is TGCAGCGTTTCCTTTAGCGGGTCGTCCTACAATGAGCAGTTCTTC. The chain employs TRBV29-1 and TRBJ2-1; 7 bases are a match to TRBD2. Germline V gene lookup returns CDR1 SQVTM and CDR2 ANQGSEA. This CDR3 spans 15 amino acids. J gave up 1 base and V 5 bases, and 8 bases lay outside the gene matches.

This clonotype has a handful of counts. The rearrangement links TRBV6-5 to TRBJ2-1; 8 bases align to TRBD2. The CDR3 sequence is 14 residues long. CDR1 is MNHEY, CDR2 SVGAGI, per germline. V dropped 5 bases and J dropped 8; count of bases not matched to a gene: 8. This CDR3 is CASSPGTRRDEQFF. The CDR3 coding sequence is TGTGCCAGCAGTCCCGGGACTAGAAGGGATGAGCAGTTCTTC.

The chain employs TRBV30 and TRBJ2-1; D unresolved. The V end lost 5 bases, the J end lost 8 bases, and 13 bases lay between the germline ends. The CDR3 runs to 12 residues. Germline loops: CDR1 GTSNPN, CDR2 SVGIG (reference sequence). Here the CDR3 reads CAWAIGWDEQFF. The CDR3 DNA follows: TGTGCCTGGGCGATCGGCTGGGATGAGCAGTTCTTC.

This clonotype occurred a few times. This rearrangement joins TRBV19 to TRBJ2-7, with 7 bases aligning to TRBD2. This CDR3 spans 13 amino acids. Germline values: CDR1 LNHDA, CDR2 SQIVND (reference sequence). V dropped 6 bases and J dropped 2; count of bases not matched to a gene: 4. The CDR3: CASRQAGTYEQYF. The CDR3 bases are TGTGCCAGTAGACAAGCGGGGACCTACGAGCAGTACTTC.

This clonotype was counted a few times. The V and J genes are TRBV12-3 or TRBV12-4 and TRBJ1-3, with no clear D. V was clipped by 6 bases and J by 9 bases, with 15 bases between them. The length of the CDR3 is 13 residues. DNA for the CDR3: TGTGCCAGCAGCCTTGGACCGCGGGGCACCATATATTTT. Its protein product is CASSLGPRGTIYF.

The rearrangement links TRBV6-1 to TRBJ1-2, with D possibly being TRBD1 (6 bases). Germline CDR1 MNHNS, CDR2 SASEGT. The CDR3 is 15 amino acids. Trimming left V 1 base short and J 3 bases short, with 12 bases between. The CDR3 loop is CASSEDRAGDYGYTF. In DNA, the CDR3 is TGTGCCAGCAGTGAAGACAGGGCCGGGGACTATGGCTACACCTTC.

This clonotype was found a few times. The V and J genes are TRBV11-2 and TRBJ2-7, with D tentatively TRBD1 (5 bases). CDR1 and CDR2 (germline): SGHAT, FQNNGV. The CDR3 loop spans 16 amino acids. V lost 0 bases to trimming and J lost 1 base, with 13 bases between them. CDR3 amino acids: CASSLEVGAPSYEQYF. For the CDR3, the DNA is TGTGCCAGCAGCTTAGAAGTAGGGGCCCCTTCCTACGAGCAGTACTTC.

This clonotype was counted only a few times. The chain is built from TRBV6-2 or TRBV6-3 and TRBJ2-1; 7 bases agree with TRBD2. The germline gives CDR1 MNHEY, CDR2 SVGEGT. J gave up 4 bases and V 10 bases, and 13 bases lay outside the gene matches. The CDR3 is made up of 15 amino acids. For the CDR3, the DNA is TGTGCCACCTCCGGTGGGCTCGGGGGGTACAATGAGCAGTTCTTC. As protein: CATSGGLGGYNEQFF.